The entry below describes one T cell receptor beta chain. This specimen belongs to a study of blood T cell repertoires in COVID-19. The protocol was immunoSEQ multiplex PCR, while the TCRdb copy is restricted to in-frame clones and leaves out a portion. This table has about 100,000 clones, around four fifths appearing once. The CDR3 loop spans 13 amino acids. The clonotype was recovered from a man in his 70s with active or convalescent COVID-19. This chain joins TRBV21-1 and TRBJ2-7; the D call TRBD1 from the table was never checked on the DNA. TRBV21-1 is designated a pseudogene. Sequencing was done on a sample of peripheral blood. CDR3 DNA sequence: TGTGCCAGCAGCAGGGCGGACAGCTACGAGCAGTACTTC. It specifies CASSRADSYEQYF.